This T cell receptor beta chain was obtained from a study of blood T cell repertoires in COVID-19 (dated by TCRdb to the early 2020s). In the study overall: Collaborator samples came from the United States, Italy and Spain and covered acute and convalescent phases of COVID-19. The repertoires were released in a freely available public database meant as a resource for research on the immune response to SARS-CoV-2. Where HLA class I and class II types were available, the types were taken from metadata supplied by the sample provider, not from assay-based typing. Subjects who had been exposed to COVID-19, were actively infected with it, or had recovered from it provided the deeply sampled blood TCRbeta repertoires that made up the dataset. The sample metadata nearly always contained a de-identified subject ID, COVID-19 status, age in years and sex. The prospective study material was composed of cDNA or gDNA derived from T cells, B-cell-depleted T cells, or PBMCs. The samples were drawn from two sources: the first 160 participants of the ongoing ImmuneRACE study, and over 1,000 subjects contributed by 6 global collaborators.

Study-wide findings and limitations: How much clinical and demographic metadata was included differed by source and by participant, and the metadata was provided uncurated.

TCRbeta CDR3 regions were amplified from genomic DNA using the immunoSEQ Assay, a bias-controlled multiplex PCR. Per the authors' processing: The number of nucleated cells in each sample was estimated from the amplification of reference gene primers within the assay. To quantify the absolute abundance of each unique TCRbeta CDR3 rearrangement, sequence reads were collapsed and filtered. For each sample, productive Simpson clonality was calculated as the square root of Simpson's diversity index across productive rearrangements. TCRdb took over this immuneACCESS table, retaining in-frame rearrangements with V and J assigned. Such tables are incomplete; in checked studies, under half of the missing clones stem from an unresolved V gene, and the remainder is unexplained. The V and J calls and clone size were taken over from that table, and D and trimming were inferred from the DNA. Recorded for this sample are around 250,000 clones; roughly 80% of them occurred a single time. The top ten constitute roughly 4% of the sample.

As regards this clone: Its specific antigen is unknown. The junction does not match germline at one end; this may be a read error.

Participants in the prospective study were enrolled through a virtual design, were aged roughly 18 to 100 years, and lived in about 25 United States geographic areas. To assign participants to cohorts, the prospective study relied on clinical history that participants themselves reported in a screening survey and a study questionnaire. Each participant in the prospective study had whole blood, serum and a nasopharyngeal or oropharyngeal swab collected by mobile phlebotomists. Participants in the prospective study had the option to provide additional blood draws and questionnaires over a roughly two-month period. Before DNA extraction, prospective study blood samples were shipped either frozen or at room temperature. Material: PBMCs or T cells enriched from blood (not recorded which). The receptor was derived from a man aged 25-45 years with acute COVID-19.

CDR3 protein: CASSSSSPGQF. In nucleotides, the sequence is TGTGCCAGCAGCTCGTCCTCTCCGGGACAGTTT. The V gene is TRBV11-3 and the J gene is TRBJ1-1; 7 bases in between match TRBD1. The CDR3 runs 11 amino acids, cysteine and phenylalanine included. Of the read, only the CDR3 DNA is kept; its 33 bases are in frame from base 1. The germline V gene sets CDR1 to SGHNT and CDR2 to YENEEA.